The entry below describes one T cell receptor (beta chain). Its antigen is not identified. This entry is derived from a study of T cells in localized non-small cell lung cancer. Measured with immunoSEQ multiplex PCR; TCRdb has only the in-frame clones, and not every one. The repertoire has some 9,500 clones, around 90% of them found once; the top ten carry roughly 16%. Study-level findings and limits: Of the tissues analyzed, uninvolved adjacent lung showed maximal T cell clonality, greater than tumor. Sequencing, confined to only one tumor region, leaves heterogeneity possible. Patients showing higher blood T cell density tended to see longer overall survival. For the top 100 tumor clones, a median about 60 also appeared in adjacent lung.

Germline-derived CDR1 and CDR2 are SGHRS and YFSETQ. Trimming cost V 2 bases and J 0 bases; bases outside gene matches: 4. This CDR3 spans 15 amino acids. Sequenced material: peripheral blood, taken before any cancer treatment. The rearrangement joins TRBV5-1 to TRBJ1-2; 7 bases align to TRBD1. The TCR originated in a male donor aged 60 or older with stage III squamous cell lung carcinoma. The CDR3 protein is CASSLRQGANYGYTF. CDR3 sequence (DNA): TGCGCCAGCAGCTTAAGACAGGGAGCTAACTATGGCTACACCTTC.